This T cell receptor beta chain was observed in a study of human T cells and chemical hapten exposure. In the study overall: Minor pooled library volume differences mainly drove per-sample TCR yield variation.

This clonotype appeared many times. Its antigen remains unknown. MiXCR was run by TCRdb on the RACE reads, yielding one entry per CDR3 protein. Among approximately 400,000 distinct CDR3 sequences listed, 4.5% to 6% were seen once. The CDR3 is 14 residues long. CDR1 is SGHAT and CDR2 is FQNNGV in the germline V gene. V gave up 3 bases and J gave up 2 bases, with 10 bases separating them. Study results and caveats: Expanded TCRs created a significantly greater count of big CDR3 similarity clusters than controls did. Counts of TCRs above 1 in 1000 frequency stayed unchanged with DPC sensitization.

Time point defined: pre-sensitization, week 0. Treatment given: therapeutic diphenylcyclopropenone sensitization with weekly scalp DPC. Staff drew blood before applying each patch test. This TCR derives from a woman between 50 and 59 years old with alopecia areata. Some clones in this sample may be carry-over from other donors' samples. The input for sequencing was whole blood, taken in connection with sensitization to the hapten diphenylcyclopropenone (DPC). The chain employs TRBV11-2 and TRBJ1-2; no reliable D call. CDR3 in amino acids: CASSFSSANYGYTF. The CDR3 bases are TGTGCCAGCAGCTTTTCAAGTGCCAACTATGGCTACACCTTC. Looking up the rest from reference TRBV11-2 and TRBJ1-2 gives the full variable domain: EAGVAQSPRYKIIEKRQSVAFWCNPISGHATLYWYQQILGQGPKLLIQFQNNGVVDDSQLPKDRFSAERLKGVDSTLKIQPAKLEDSAVYLCASSFSSANYGYTFGSGTRLTVV.